The 24 T cell receptor beta chains below all came from one sample that was sequenced in a study of cytomegalovirus exposure and HLA in healthy donors. The PCR contained 60 Vbeta and 13 Jbeta primers. The assay was immunoSEQ multiplex PCR, and TCRdb's table has in-frame clones only and misses some. The sample shows roughly 110,000 clones, roughly 82% of them seen only once. The sequencing sample was made of PBMCs. The receptors were gathered from a woman aged 45-65 years in good health and CMV-seropositive.

The genes are TRBV7-8 and TRBJ1-3, with 7 bases that match TRBD1. Looked up from germline, CDR1 is SGHVS and CDR2 is FQNEAQ. Losses at the gene ends were 4 bases for V and 0 bases for J; bases not matched to a gene: 15. This CDR3 contains 19 residues. CDR3 coding DNA: TGTGCCAGCAGCTCCATCACTCCGGCAGGGGGTAGCTCTGGAAACACCATATATTTT. It is translated as CASSSITPAGGSSGNTIYF.

This sequence joins TRBV10-3 and TRBJ1-4; the D gene is possibly TRBD1 (5 bases). This CDR3 contains 14 residues. Germline CDR1 reads ENHRY; CDR2 reads SYGVKD. V lost 4 bases, J lost 6 bases, and 12 bases lay in between. The CDR3 loop reads CAISGSRDDEKLFF. In DNA form, the CDR3 reads TGTGCCATCAGTGGCAGCAGGGATGATGAAAAACTGTTTTTT.

The chain uses TRBV27 and TRBJ1-1, with TRBD1 as a possible D gene (6 bases). The CDR3 runs to 13 residues. Looked up from germline, CDR1 is MNHEY and CDR2 is SMNVEV (reference sequence). V lost 9 bases and J 4 bases, leaving 15 bases between the germline ends. The CDR3 loop reads CASRQQGSTEAFF. In DNA, the CDR3 is TGTGCCAGTAGACAACAGGGTTCCACTGAAGCTTTCTTT.

The chain carries TRBV5-4 and TRBJ2-7, with a weak D call TRBD2 (6 bases). The V and J ends lost 0 bases and 4 bases respectively, with 14 bases between them. Germline V gene sequence: CDR1 SGHNT, CDR2 YYREEE (reference sequence). CDR3 length: 15 residues. Here the CDR3 DNA reads TGTGCCAGCAGCTTGGATCGCGGGACTTATTACGAGCAGTACTTC. Encoded protein: CASSLDRGTYYEQYF. The whole variable domain, remainder taken from reference TRBV5-4 and TRBJ2-7, is ETGVTQSPTHLIKTRGQQVTLRCSSQSGHNTVSWYQQALGQGPQFIFQYYREEENGRGNFPPRFSGLQFPNYSSELNVNALELDDSALYLCASSLDRGTYYEQYFGPGTRLTVT.

The V and J genes are TRBV6-5 and TRBJ1-2; the D gene is possibly TRBD1 (5 bases). The CDR3 has 14 amino acids. Trimming removed 0 bases at V and 7 bases at J, with 12 bases between. Germline V gene lookup returns CDR1 MNHEY and CDR2 SVGAGI. The CDR3 here is CASSYSTVGGGYTF. CDR3 bases: TGTGCCAGCAGTTACTCGACAGTGGGCGGTGGCTACACCTTC.

This chain connects TRBV19 to TRBJ1-3; TRBD1 matches at 8 bases. Germline-derived CDR1 and CDR2 are LNHDA and SQIVND (reference sequence). The CDR3 has 14 residues. The J segment lost 2 bases and the V segment lost 9 bases, leaving 6 bases of the junction unmatched. The CDR3: CASAGGAAGNTIYF. CDR3 DNA: TGTGCCAGCGCAGGGGGCGCGGCTGGAAACACCATATATTTT.

The gene calls are TRBV7-2 and TRBJ2-5, with 8 bases lining up with TRBD2. Germline trimming cut 0 bases from V and 5 bases from J; bases unmatched to any gene: 5. The length of the CDR3 is 15 residues. In germline, CDR1 is SGHTA, CDR2 FQGNSA. The CDR3 here is CASSLATSGGETQYF. The CDR3 region has the DNA TGTGCCAGCAGCTTAGCCACTAGCGGCGGGGAGACCCAGTACTTC.

CDR3 in amino acids: CAWSPPGQGNYGYTF. The CDR3 DNA reads as TGTGCCTGGAGTCCACCGGGACAGGGTAACTATGGCTACACCTTC. V is TRBV30 and J is TRBJ1-2; TRBD1 matches 9 bases. CDR1 is GTSNPN, CDR2 SVGIG, per germline (reference sequence). J lost 1 base, V lost 2 bases, and 5 bases had no gene match. The CDR3 is 15 residues long.

Only one count was recorded for this clone. This chain uses TRBV6-1 with TRBJ1-2; 10 nucleotides match TRBD1. Trimming took 9 bases from V and 6 from J; bases not matched to a gene: 4. Germline loops: CDR1 MNHNS, CDR2 SASEGT. CDR3 length: 12 amino acids. This CDR3 reads CASQGTGDGYTF. The CDR3 DNA follows: TGTGCCAGTCAGGGGACAGGGGATGGCTACACCTTC.

In this sample, this clone turned up once. The rearrangement links TRBV5-4 to TRBJ2-1; maybe TRBD1 (5 bases). The CDR3 contains 16 residues. Germline-derived CDR1 and CDR2 are SGHNT and YYREEE (reference sequence). The germline V and J ends were trimmed by 2 bases and 1 base, with 13 bases remaining between them. CDR3 DNA sequence: TGTGCCAGCAGCTTTGAGGCAGGGCGGTCCTACAATGAGCAGTTCTTC. This translates into CASSFEAGRSYNEQFF.

The chain recombines TRBV25-1 with TRBJ2-3, with D perhaps matching TRBD2 (6 bases). Germline CDR1 is MGHDK and CDR2 is SYGVNS. Trimming stripped 4 bases from V and 3 bases from J, with 14 bases between. The CDR3 has 15 residues. The CDR3 is CASSGWTRGTDTQYF. The CDR3 DNA reads TGTGCCAGCAGTGGATGGACCCGGGGGACAGATACGCAGTATTTT. Looking up the rest from reference TRBV25-1 and TRBJ2-3 gives the full variable domain: EADIYQTPRYLVIGTGKKITLECSQTMGHDKMYWYQQDPGMELHLIHYSYGVNSTEKGDLSSESTVSRIRTEHFPLTLESARPSHTSQYLCASSGWTRGTDTQYFGPGTRLTVL.

This clone was detected a few times. The gene calls are TRBV11-2 and TRBJ1-5, with TRBD1 matching over 7 bases. With 5 bases clipped from V and 4 bases from J, the junction kept 8 bases outside the gene matches. Per the germline V gene, CDR1 is SGHAT and CDR2 is FQNNGV. CDR3 length: 15 amino acids. CDR3 in DNA: TGTGCCAGCAGCCCCGAGACAGGGCCGAATCAGCCCCAGCATTTT. This translates into CASSPETGPNQPQHF.

This clone occurred a few times. The CDR3, as DNA: TGTGCCAGCAGTTTATACAGGGCCGCCTACGAGCAGTACTTC. This sequence encodes CASSLYRAAYEQYF. This sequence joins TRBV27 and TRBJ2-7, with TRBD1 as a possible D gene (6 bases). Trimming shortened V by 1 base and J by 2 bases, and 9 bases separated the two germline ends. This CDR3 region has 14 residues. Germline V gene lookup returns CDR1 MNHEY and CDR2 SMNVEV (reference sequence).

This chain links TRBV7-8 with TRBJ2-7; 8 positions match TRBD1. Germline V gives CDR1 SGHVS, CDR2 FQNEAQ. The CDR3 is made up of 15 amino acids. Trimming at V came to 0 bases and at J to 6 bases, leaving 7 bases not matched to a gene. The chain's CDR3 is CASSLASNRGVEQYF. The CDR3 region has the DNA TGTGCCAGCAGCTTAGCTTCGAACAGGGGGGTCGAGCAGTACTTC.

The gene calls are TRBV6-5 and TRBJ2-5; TRBD2 might be the D (5 bases). CDR1 is MNHEY and CDR2 is SVGAGI in the germline V gene. Trimming stripped 4 bases from V and 11 bases from J, with 23 bases between. This CDR3 is 15 amino acids long. The CDR3 DNA follows: TGTGCCAGCAGTTGGTCGGGATCGGGCCTTAGTGAGCAGTACTTC. Protein product: CASSWSGSGLSEQYF.

The chain carries TRBV13 and TRBJ2-7; TRBD1 matches at 8 bases. Germline V CDR1 and CDR2: PRHDT, FYEKMQ (reference sequence). Trimming took 3 bases from V and 0 from J; bases not matched to a gene: 4. The CDR3 is made up of 15 amino acids. This chain's CDR3 is CASSLGQDYSYEQYF. CDR3 bases: TGTGCCAGCAGCTTGGGACAGGACTACTCCTACGAGCAGTACTTC.

The rearrangement joins TRBV7-3 to TRBJ1-3; the D is unclear. This CDR3 spans 15 amino acids. Germline V gene sequence: CDR1 SGHTA, CDR2 FQGTGA. The V and J ends lost 0 bases and 0 bases respectively, with 6 bases between them. The CDR3 here is CASSLTGISGNTIYF. CDR3 DNA sequence: TGTGCCAGCAGCTTAACCGGGATCTCTGGAAACACCATATATTTT.

V gene TRBV5-6 combines with J gene TRBJ1-2; TRBD1 is a possible D gene (5 bases). Germline V CDR1 and CDR2: SGHDT, YYEEEE. CDR3 length equals 15 residues. With 4 bases removed from V and 8 bases from J, the gap between germline ends came to 21 bases. CDR3 sequence (DNA): TGTGCCAGCAGCGTGGGGGTATTGGGTACCGGGGGCTACACCTTC. It is translated as CASSVGVLGTGGYTF.

This clone was seen just once. The chain recombines TRBV6-5 with TRBJ2-4; D gene uncertain. The CDR3 loop spans 16 amino acids. V was pared by 0 bases and J by 1 base, with 10 bases between. Per germline, CDR1 MNHEY and CDR2 SVGAGI. CDR3: CASSYSIPAAKNIQYF. The CDR3 nucleotides are TGTGCCAGCAGTTACTCGATCCCCGCGGCCAAAAACATTCAGTACTTC.

The V and J genes are TRBV11-3 and TRBJ1-4; D is perhaps TRBD1 (5 bases). The CDR3 spans 15 residues. Germline V gene lookup returns CDR1 SGHNT and CDR2 YENEEA. The V and J ends lost 5 bases and 8 bases respectively, with 18 bases between them. The CDR3 reads CASSQGTSRGEKLFF. The CDR3 DNA reads as TGTGCCAGCAGCCAAGGGACTTCCCGCGGCGAAAAACTGTTTTTT.

This clone was seen a few times. The CDR3 here is CASRPRSDTQYF. CDR3 coding DNA: TGTGCCAGCAGGCCCAGATCGGATACGCAGTATTTT. The chain recombines TRBV6-1 with TRBJ2-3; the D is unclear. Between the trimmed V and J ends, which lost 6 bases and 6 bases, there was a span of 10 bases. The CDR3 sequence is 12 residues long. The germline CDR1 and CDR2 sequences are MNHNS and SASEGT.

This chain connects TRBV9 to TRBJ1-2, with TRBD1 matching over 8 bases. The CDR3 has 14 amino acids. The J segment lost 5 bases and the V segment lost 4 bases, leaving 7 bases of the junction unmatched. The germline gives CDR1 SGDLS, CDR2 YYNGEE. Here the CDR3 reads CASSSLTGDYGYTF. The CDR3 DNA reads TGTGCCAGCAGCTCTTTGACAGGGGATTATGGCTACACCTTC.

The chain carries TRBV5-4 and TRBJ1-1, with no clear D. There are 15 residues in the CDR3. The V end was cut by 4 bases, the J end by 4 bases, with 17 bases between. CDR1 SGHNT and CDR2 YYREEE come from the germline V gene (reference sequence). CDR3 loop: CASSPMEGEVTEAFF. DNA of the CDR3: TGTGCCAGCAGCCCAATGGAGGGAGAGGTCACTGAAGCTTTCTTT.

This chain connects TRBV7-2 to TRBJ1-2, with D perhaps TRBD1 (5 bases). The CDR3 contains 14 residues. The ends were cut back, 0 bases at V and 8 bases at J, with 13 bases in the middle. CDR1 SGHTA and CDR2 FQGNSA come from the germline V gene. The DNA of the CDR3 is TGTGCCAGCAGCTTAGCGTGGGCGGGGACGGGCTACACCTTC. Amino acid sequence: CASSLAWAGTGYTF.